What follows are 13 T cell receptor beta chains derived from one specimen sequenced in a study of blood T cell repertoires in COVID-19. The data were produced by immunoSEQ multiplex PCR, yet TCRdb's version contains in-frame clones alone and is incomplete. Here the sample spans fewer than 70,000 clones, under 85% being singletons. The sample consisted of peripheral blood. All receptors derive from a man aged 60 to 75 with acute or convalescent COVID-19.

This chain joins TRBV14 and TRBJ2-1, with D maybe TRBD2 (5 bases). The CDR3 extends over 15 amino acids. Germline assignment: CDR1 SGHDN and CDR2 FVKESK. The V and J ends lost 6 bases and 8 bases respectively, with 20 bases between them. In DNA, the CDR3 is TGTGCCAGCAGTCGCGAGGGCAACCTCGGTTATGAGCAGTTCTTC. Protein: CASSREGNLGYEQFF. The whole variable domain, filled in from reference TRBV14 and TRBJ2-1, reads EAGVTQFPSHSVIEKGQTVTLRCDPISGHDNLYWYRRVMGKEIKFLLHFVKESKQDESGMPNNRFLAERTGGTYSTLKVQPAELEDSGVYFCASSREGNLGYEQFFGPGTRLTVL.

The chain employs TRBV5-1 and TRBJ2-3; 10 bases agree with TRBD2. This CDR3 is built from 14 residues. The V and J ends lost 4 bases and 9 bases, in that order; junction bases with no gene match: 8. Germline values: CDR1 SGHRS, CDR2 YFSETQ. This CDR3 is CASSRTSGDDTQYF. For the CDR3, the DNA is TGCGCCAGCAGCCGCACTAGCGGGGATGACACGCAGTATTTT.

The CDR3 sequence is CASSPTRTGAYEQYF. The CDR3 DNA sequence: TGTGCCAGCAGTCCTACACGGACAGGGGCCTACGAGCAGTACTTC. The chain joins TRBV6-5 to TRBJ2-7; 9 nucleotides align to TRBD1. The V gene's germline CDR1 is MNHEY and CDR2 SVGAGI. This CDR3 is 15 amino acids long. V was clipped by 5 bases and J by 2 bases; unmatched bases: 7.

This CDR3 reads CASTLGGGRADIGYGYTF. The CDR3 bases are TGTGCCAGCACCTTAGGGGGGGGCAGGGCCGATATTGGCTATGGCTACACCTTC. This sequence joins TRBV5-4 and TRBJ1-2; possible D gene TRBD1, 6 bases. The CDR3 has 18 amino acids. Germline V gene lookup returns CDR1 SGHNT and CDR2 YYREEE (reference sequence). Deletions cut 6 bases from V and 4 bases from J, with 28 bases between.

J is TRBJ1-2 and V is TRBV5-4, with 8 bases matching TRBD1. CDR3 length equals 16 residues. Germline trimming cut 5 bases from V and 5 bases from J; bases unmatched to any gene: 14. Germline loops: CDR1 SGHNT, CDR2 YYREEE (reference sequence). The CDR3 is CASSPVGQGATYGYTF. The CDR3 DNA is TGTGCCAGCAGTCCCGTGGGGCAGGGGGCCACGTATGGCTACACCTTC.

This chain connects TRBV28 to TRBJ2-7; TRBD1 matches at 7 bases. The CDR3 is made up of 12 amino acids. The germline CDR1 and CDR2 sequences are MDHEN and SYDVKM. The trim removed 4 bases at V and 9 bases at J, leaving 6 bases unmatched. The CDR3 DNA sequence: TGTGCCAGCAGTTCAAATGACAGGGCGCAGTACTTC. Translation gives CASSSNDRAQYF. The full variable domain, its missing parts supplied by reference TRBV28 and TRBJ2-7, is DVKVTQSSRYLVKRTGEKVFLECVQDMDHENMFWYRQDPGLGLRLIYFSYDVKMKEKGDIPEGYSVSREKKERFSLILESASTNQTSMYLCASSSNDRAQYFGPGTRLTVT.

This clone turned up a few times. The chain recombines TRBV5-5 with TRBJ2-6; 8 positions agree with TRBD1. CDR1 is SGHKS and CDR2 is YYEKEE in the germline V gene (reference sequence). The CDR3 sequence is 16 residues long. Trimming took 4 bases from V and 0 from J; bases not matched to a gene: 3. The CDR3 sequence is CASSITGGSGANVLTF. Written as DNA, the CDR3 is TGTGCCAGCAGCATTACAGGGGGCTCTGGGGCCAACGTCCTGACTTTC.

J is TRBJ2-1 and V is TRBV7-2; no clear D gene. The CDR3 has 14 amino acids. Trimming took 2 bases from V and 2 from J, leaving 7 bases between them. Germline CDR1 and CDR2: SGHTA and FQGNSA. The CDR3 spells CASSLMAPYNEQFF. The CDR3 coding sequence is TGTGCCAGCAGCTTAATGGCACCCTACAATGAGCAGTTCTTC.

Here the CDR3 reads CAWREGRQGGEKLFF. The CDR3 DNA is TGTGCCTGGAGGGAAGGGAGACAGGGAGGAGAAAAACTGTTTTTT. The chain is built from TRBV30 and TRBJ1-4; 7 nucleotides match TRBD1. CDR3 length equals 15 residues. Per the germline V gene, CDR1 is GTSNPN and CDR2 is SVGIG (reference sequence). The J segment lost 8 bases and the V segment lost 3 bases, leaving 12 bases of the junction unmatched.

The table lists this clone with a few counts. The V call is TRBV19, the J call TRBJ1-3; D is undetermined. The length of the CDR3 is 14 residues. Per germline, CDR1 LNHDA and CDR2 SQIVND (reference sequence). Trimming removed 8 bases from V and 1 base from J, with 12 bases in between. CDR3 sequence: CASHLRESGNTIYF. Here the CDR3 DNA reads TGTGCCAGTCATTTACGGGAATCTGGAAACACCATATATTTT.

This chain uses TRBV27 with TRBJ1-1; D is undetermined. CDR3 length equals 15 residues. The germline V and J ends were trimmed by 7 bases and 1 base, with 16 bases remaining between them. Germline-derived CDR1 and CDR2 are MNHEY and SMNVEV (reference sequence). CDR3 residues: CASTPLKGGNTEAFF. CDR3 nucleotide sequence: TGTGCCAGCACCCCCCTCAAGGGAGGGAACACTGAAGCTTTCTTT.

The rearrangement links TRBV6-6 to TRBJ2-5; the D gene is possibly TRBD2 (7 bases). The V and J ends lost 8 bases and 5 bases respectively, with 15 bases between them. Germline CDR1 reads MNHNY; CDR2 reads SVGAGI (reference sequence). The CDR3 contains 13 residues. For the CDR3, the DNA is TGTGCCAGCGGGGGGGGGCATCAGGAGACCCAGTACTTC. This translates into CASGGGHQETQYF.

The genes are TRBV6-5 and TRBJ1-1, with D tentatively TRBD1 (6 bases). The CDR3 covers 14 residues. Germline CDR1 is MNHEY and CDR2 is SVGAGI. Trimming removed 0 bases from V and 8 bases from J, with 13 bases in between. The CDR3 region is CASSYSILGQEAFF. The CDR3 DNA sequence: TGTGCCAGCAGTTACTCGATCTTGGGACAAGAAGCTTTCTTT.